These T cell receptor beta chains were read from a single sample in a study of cytomegalovirus exposure and HLA in healthy donors. The assay was immunoSEQ multiplex PCR, and TCRdb's table has in-frame clones only and misses some. The repertoire includes over 130,000 clones, 88% of them detected once, and roughly 0.5% sits in the top ten. What was sequenced was PBMCs. These receptors were taken from a woman in her thirties or forties in good health and CMV-seronegative. CDR3s leave out the opening cysteine and the closing phenylalanine or tryptophan.

TRBV7-9 | ASDSLTSYEQY
TRBV7-6 | ASSLSGQGFSEAF
TRBV27 | ASSLPGLGNEQF
TRBV15 | ATRKGAGIYEQY
TRBV5-1 | ASSSVPGPQETQY
TRBV9 | ASSNGYNEQF
TRBV6-1 | ASSEDQANTEAF
TRBV6-1 | ASSEGRDTQY
TRBV7-6 | ASSPFPTLGENEQF
TRBV5-1 | ASSFAGSSYEQY
TRBV4-2 | ASSQDRSGGSGELF
TRBV7-9 | SSSLTGGNEQF
TRBV11-3 | ASRKGQGYEQY
TRBV23-1 | ASSQSGPKGQGASSGANVLT
TRBV6-5 | ASSYSRGGYT
TRBV28 | ATAAGGSGNTIY
TRBV28 | ASSLQGYGYT
TRBV5-1 | ASSSWDRQQF
TRBV7-9 | ASSRDRGRQH
TRBV7-6 | ASSFISGSTGELF
TRBV28 | ASSSTSGSYYNEQF
TRBV7-9 | ASSRQGAAYEQY
TRBV19 | ASTKRPTGGPNTGELF